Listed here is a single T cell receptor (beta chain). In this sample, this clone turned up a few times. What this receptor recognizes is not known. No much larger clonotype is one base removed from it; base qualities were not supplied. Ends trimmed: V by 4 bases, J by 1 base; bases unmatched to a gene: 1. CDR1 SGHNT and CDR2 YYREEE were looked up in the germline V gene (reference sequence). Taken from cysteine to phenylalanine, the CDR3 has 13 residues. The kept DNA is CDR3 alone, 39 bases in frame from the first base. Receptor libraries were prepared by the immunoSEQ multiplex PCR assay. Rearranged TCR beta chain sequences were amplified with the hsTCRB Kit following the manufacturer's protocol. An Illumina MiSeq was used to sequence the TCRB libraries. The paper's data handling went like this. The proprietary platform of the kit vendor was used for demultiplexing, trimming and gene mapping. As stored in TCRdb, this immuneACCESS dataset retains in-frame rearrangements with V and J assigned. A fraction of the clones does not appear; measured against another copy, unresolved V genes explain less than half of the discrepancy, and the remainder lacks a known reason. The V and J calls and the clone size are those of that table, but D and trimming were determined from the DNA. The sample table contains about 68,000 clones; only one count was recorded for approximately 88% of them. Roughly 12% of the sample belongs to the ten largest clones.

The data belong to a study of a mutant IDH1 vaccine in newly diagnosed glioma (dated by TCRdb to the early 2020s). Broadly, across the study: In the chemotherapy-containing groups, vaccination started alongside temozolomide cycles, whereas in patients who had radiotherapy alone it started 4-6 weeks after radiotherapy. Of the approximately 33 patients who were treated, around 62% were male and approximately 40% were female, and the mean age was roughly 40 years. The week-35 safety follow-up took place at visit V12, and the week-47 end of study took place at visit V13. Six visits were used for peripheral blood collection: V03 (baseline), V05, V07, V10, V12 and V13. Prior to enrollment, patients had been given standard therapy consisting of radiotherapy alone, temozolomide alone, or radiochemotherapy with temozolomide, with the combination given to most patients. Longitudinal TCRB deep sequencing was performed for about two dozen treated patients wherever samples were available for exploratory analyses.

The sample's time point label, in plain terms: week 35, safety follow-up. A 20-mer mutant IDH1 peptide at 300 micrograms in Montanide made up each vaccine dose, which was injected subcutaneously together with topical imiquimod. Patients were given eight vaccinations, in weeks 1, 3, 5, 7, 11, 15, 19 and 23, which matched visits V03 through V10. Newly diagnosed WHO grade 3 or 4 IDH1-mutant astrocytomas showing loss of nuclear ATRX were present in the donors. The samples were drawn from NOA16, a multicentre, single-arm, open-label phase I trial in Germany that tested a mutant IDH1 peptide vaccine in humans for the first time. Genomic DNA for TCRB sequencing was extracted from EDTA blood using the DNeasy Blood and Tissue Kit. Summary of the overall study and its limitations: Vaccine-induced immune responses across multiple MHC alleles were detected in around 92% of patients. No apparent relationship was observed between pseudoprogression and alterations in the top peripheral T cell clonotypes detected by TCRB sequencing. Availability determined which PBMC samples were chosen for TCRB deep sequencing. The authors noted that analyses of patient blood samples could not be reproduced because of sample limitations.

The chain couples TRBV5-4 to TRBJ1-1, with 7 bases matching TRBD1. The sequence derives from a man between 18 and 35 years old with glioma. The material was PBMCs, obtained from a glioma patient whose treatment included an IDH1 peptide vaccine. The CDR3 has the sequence CASSRTGNTEAFF. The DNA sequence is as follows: TGTGCCAGCAGCAGGACAGGGAACACTGAAGCTTTCTTT.